The entry below gives a single TCR beta chain sequence along with its context. Its antigen is not known. The V gene's germline CDR1 is LGHNA and CDR2 YSLEER. The length of the CDR3 is 15 residues. Trimming took 0 bases from V and 5 from J, leaving 11 bases between them. Here immunoSEQ multiplex PCR was the method, and the copy in TCRdb shows in-frame clones only, minus some. The repertoire holds 98,000 or so clones, with about 85% as singletons. This entry belongs to a study of OX40 agonist ivuxolimab in advanced cancers. Study summary: Ivuxolimab, an agonist antibody against OX40 (CD134), was given to patients. A partial response was reached by three patients: one with hepatocellular carcinoma and two with cutaneous melanoma.

Study results and limitations: Clonal expansion from baseline to week 6 occurred in both CD4+ and CD8+ T cells. Among the lowest peripheral clonal expansion occurred in 0.1-3.0 mg/kg partial responders.

The material was CD4+ or CD8+ T cells sorted from blood, obtained in a trial of the OX40 agonist ivuxolimab. The source is an adult with an advanced solid tumor such as melanoma, head and neck, liver or kidney cancer. The V call is TRBV4-3, the J call TRBJ1-5; D is unresolved. CDR3 bases: TGCGCCAGCAGCCAAGATGGTAAGGATGATCAGCCCCAGCATTTT. Translation gives CASSQDGKDDQPQHF.